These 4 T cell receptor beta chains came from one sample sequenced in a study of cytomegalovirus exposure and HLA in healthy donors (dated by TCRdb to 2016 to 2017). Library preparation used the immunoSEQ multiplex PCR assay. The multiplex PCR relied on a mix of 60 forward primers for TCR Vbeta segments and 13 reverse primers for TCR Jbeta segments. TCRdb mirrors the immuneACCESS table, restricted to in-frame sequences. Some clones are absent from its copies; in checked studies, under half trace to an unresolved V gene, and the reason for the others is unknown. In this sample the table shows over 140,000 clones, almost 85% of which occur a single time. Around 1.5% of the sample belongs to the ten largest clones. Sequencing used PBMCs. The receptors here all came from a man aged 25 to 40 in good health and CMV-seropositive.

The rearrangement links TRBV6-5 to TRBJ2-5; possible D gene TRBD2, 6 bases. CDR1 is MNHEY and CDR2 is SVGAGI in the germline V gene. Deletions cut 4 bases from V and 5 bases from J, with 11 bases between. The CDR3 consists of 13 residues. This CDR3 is CASSSEGPETQYF. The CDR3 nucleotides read TGTGCCAGCAGTTCGGAGGGCCCTGAGACCCAGTACTTC.

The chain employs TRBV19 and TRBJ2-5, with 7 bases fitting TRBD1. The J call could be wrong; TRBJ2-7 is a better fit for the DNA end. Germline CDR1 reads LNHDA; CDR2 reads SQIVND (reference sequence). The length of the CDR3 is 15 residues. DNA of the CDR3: TGTGCCAGTAGTCTAACCGACAGGGTTGTCTACGAGCAGTACTTC. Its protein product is CASSLTDRVVYEQYF.

DNA for the CDR3: TGCGCCAGCAGGTCCTCCGGGGAGGGCACTGAAGCTTTCTTT. This encodes CASRSSGEGTEAFF. The V call is TRBV5-1, the J call TRBJ1-1; D not resolved. With 5 bases removed from V and 4 bases from J, the gap between germline ends came to 15 bases. The CDR3 totals 14 residues. Germline V lookup: CDR1 SGHRS, CDR2 YFSETQ.

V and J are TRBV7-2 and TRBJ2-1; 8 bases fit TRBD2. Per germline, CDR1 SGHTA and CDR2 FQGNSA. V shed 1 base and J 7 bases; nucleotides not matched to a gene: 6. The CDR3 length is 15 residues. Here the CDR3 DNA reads TGTGCCAGCAGCTTAGGGGGACTAGGGGGGAATGAGCAGTTCTTC. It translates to CASSLGGLGGNEQFF.